Following are 5 T cell receptor beta chains from one sample sequenced in a study of OX40 agonist ivuxolimab in advanced cancers. This table comes from immunoSEQ multiplex PCR, and its TCRdb copy is limited to in-frame clones, with some not included. The table records roughly 58,000 clones, around 88% of them present only once. Sequencing used CD4+ or CD8+ T cells sorted from blood, obtained in a trial of the OX40 agonist ivuxolimab. These receptor sequences come from an adult with an advanced solid tumor such as melanoma, head and neck, liver or kidney cancer.

V gene TRBV19 combines with J gene TRBJ2-5; either TRBD1 or TRBD2 may fit D (5 bases each). V dropped 9 bases and J dropped 0 bases, with 11 bases sitting between them. Germline V lookup: CDR1 LNHDA, CDR2 SQIVND (reference sequence). CDR3 length equals 13 residues. Here the CDR3 DNA reads TGTGCCAGGGGGGAACGGGACCAAGAGACCCAGTACTTC. Protein: CARGERDQETQYF.

This chain joins TRBV5-1 and TRBJ1-4; D is ambiguous. The germline gives CDR1 SGHRS, CDR2 YFSETQ. This CDR3 has 18 amino acids. V lost 0 bases, J lost 1 base, and 16 bases lay in between. The CDR3 protein is CASSLGLNVGVTNEKLFF. As DNA, the CDR3 is TGCGCCAGCAGCTTGGGGCTGAATGTTGGGGTAACTAATGAAAAACTGTTTTTT.

J is TRBJ1-1 and V is TRBV5-4; D unclear. V lost 2 bases and J lost 1, with 6 bases in between. Germline CDR1 and CDR2: SGHNT and YYREEE (reference sequence). The CDR3 covers 13 residues. CDR3 in DNA: TGTGCCAGCAGCTTAGATCCGAACACTGAAGCTTTCTTT. It encodes CASSLDPNTEAFF.

This CDR3 is CASSLAPGGEETQYF. The DNA of the CDR3 is TGTGCCAGCAGCTTGGCCCCCGGGGGTGAAGAGACCCAGTACTTC. The chain has TRBV5-4 and TRBJ2-5; a weak D match, TRBD2 (6 bases). The CDR3 contains 15 residues. V lost 0 bases and J 3 bases, leaving 12 bases between the germline ends. Germline lookup yields CDR1 SGHNT and CDR2 YYREEE (reference sequence).

The chain carries TRBV4-1 and TRBJ2-3; a weak D match, TRBD1 (6 bases). The germline V and J ends were trimmed by 4 bases and 1 base, with 9 bases remaining between them. The CDR3 length is 14 residues. Germline assignment: CDR1 MGHRA and CDR2 YSYEKL. Here the CDR3 DNA reads TGCGCCAGCAGCCGGACAGAGGGCACAGATACGCAGTATTTT. Translated: CASSRTEGTDTQYF.